This TCR beta chain was sequenced in a study of shared clonotypes between healthy human individuals (TCRdb year 2020). For the study in its entirety: The cohort included three men and a couple of women between 18 and 49 years of age. For each donor, CD4 naive and CD4 memory were each run on three plates, CD8 naive on two plates, and CD8 memory on one plate. To estimate repertoire size and how much clonotypes are shared between individuals, the study performed deep sequencing of blood TCR repertoires from five healthy adults. To increase sequencing depth and limit assay-specific biases, TCR repertoire library preparation and sequencing were carried out by different laboratories using diverse techniques. Each donor's leukapheresis produced roughly between roughly 0.85 and 9.5 billion PBMCs. What the research found in general, with its limitations: The small number of donors limited the genetic and exposure-history diversity represented. Sampling was restricted to blood, and TCR repertoires in tissue are likely to differ from TCR repertoires in blood. When a handful of donors were compared, the shared fraction of clonotypes was around 5.1% for naive CD4, 3.5% to 4% for naive CD8, more than 2% for memory CD4, and 0.3% to 0.5% for memory CD8. Pairwise subsampling led to the expectation that sequencing depth would affect the degree of clonotype sharing among donors. Larger estimated clonotype richness was generally found for naive subsets than for memory subsets. Higher generation probabilities were observed for clonotypes shared by all four sorted-subset donors than for non-shared clonotypes. Incomplete sequencing was indicated by rarefaction of sorted-subset datasets, despite the large sequencing depth.

V loses 5 bases, J loses 2 bases, and the germline ends lie 10 bases apart. Taken from the germline V gene, the CDR1 and CDR2 loops are MNHNS and SASEGT. The CDR3 starts with the cysteine, ends with the phenylalanine, and has 13 residues. The retained sequence is limited to the CDR3, 39 bases, with the frame set at the first base. Donors were healthy HIV-negative adults with no recently reported acute infections or vaccinations. Only Caucasian adults living in Nashville, Tennessee, USA were represented among the donors. CD4+ T cells were enriched by magnetic negative selection; naive cells were then positively selected on CD45RA, and the negative fraction formed the memory subset. Blood was obtained by leukapheresis, after which PBMCs were separated by Ficoll-Histopaque density gradient centrifugation and cryopreserved in liquid nitrogen vapor phase. Purity and quantity of every magnetically sorted T cell population were checked by analytical flow cytometry. Each sorted fraction had its genomic DNA isolated and then quantified by UV absorbance on a Nanodrop 2000c.

Using the deep immunoSEQ assay, TCR CDR3 regions were amplified from genomic DNA by multiplex PCR. Extracted genomic DNA from each cell subset was spread evenly across all wells of several immunoSEQ 96-well plates, with each plate serving as a replicate. For sorted subsets, each replicate PCR was loaded with roughly 190 ng genomic DNA, equivalent to roughly 30,000 T cell genomes. Purified libraries were quantified with a Qubit 3.0 fluorometer, sized on a Bioanalyzer 2100, and re-quantified with the KAPA Library Quantification kit. Each immunoSEQ 96-well plate was sequenced on its own single-read 150-cycle Illumina NextSeq 550 flow cell. Under the source paper's analysis protocol: The immunoSEQ output contained only junctional sequences without quality scores, so filtering could not match that applied to full-length reads. Sequences were annotated with PyIR, a Python wrapper for IgBLAST v1.9, and V/J genes and CDR3 were assigned using IMGT germline references. Reads with weak V/J assignments (E-value above 1e-6), missing CDR3, stop codons, out-of-frame junctions, or ambiguous translated residues were removed. V3J clonotypes were defined as sequences sharing the same inferred V gene, J gene, and CDR3 amino acid sequence. The percentage overlap between two repertoires was calculated by dividing the number of shared unique clonotypes by the size of the smaller repertoire. RTK rarefaction, the Chao1 estimator, and Recon v2.1 estimates of unobserved clonotypes were used to assess repertoire richness. Generation probabilities were computed with OLGA for all TCRbeta clonotypes obtained by the gDNA method from several donors. This is the immuneACCESS table as TCRdb keeps it, with only in-frame sequences that have V and J called. A part of the clones is gone; compared with another copy, unresolved V genes explain less than half, and the rest is unexplained. The V and J calls and clone size come from that table; D and trimming were worked out from the DNA. The sample yields 950,000 to 1,100,000 clones; roughly 75% were counted once. About 1.5% of the sample rests with the top ten.

Note on this clone: No cognate antigen has been identified for it. The record has no base qualities; no much larger clone is one base away.

The receptor was isolated from a man aged 18 to 29 in good health. The sample was memory CD4+ T cells sorted from blood. According to the study, the label for this sample's cell subset or site signals: CD45RA-negative fraction. The sequence is built from TRBV6-1 and TRBJ2-7; the D segment cannot be called with confidence. CDR3 loop: CASSLISAYEQYF. The nucleotide sequence reads TGTGCCAGCAGTCTCATATCCGCCTACGAGCAGTACTTC.